This T cell receptor (beta chain) originates from a study of blood T cells in healthy people across ages. Using a J-beta primer mix together with a sample-barcoded 5' primer, a second PCR was run for roughly 7 to 11 cycles. Via MiXCR, TCRdb re-called the 5' RACE reads, giving one row per CDR3 protein. The table has more than 600,000 distinct CDR3 sequences, around 25% seen once. This clonotype was detected a few times. The target antigen is unknown. Study results and caveats: Both naive CD4+ cell counts and diversity were greater in long-lived donors than in aged donors.

Germline lookup yields CDR1 SQVTM and CDR2 ANQGSEA. Germline trimming cut 3 bases from V and 5 bases from J; bases unmatched to any gene: 4. This CDR3 has 14 residues. This sample was shared with a second study, whose subject was T cells of mothers and their children. That source notes: The entire RNA extract went into cDNA synthesis at approximately 1.5 ug per 15 ul. Each mother gave over 8.5 million TCR beta CDR3 reads; each child, a few million.

Sequenced sample: blood. This receptor was taken from a boy under 18 in good health. The chain links TRBV29-1 to TRBJ2-2; 9 nucleotides match TRBD2. CDR3 nucleotides: TGCAGCGTTGACCCGGGACTAGCAACCGGGGAGCTGTTTTTT. This encodes CSVDPGLATGELFF.